Listed below are T cell receptor beta chains from one sample, sequenced in a study of human T cells and chemical hapten exposure. Each CDR3 protein gets one entry after TCRdb re-called the RACE reads with MiXCR. The sample carries a few hundred thousand distinct CDR3 sequences, about 8.1% recorded once. The sample consisted of whole blood, taken in connection with sensitization to the hapten diphenylcyclopropenone (DPC). These receptors originate from a woman between 40 and 55 years old with alopecia areata. Some clones in this sample may be carry-over from other donors' samples. The CDR3 runs from the conserved cysteine through the conserved F or W. The D gene is left open where the match is weak. Not all rows give a size; the values are once, few, many and, for expanded clones, a class.

j_call | clone_size | v_call | d_call | cdr3_nt | cdr3_aa
TRBJ2-4 | few | TRBV7-9 | - | TGTGCCAGCAGCTTTTTTAGCGGAAATTCCAAAAACATTCAGTACTTC | CASSFFSGNSKNIQYF
TRBJ2-3 | - | TRBV20-1 | TRBD2 | TGCAGTTCCACCGGGACTAGCGGCTCCTCAGATACGCAGTATTTT | CSSTGTSGSSDTQYF
TRBJ2-1 | many | TRBV6-5 | - | TGTGCCAGCAGTTACAGGGCAGTAGTCAATGAGCAGTTCTTC | CASSYRAVVNEQFF
TRBJ2-1 | many | TRBV4-1 | - | TGCGCCAGCAGCCTCCTACCGTATGAGCAGTTCTTC | CASSLLPYEQFF
TRBJ2-3 | - | TRBV29-1 | TRBD1 | TGCAGCGGGGTACAGGGGGCAGATACGCAGTATTTT | CSGVQGADTQYF
TRBJ2-7 | - | TRBV28 | - | TGTGCCACCGGGGATGCAGGGGCCTACGAGCAGTACTTC | CATGDAGAYEQYF
TRBJ2-2 | - | TRBV28 | TRBD2 | TGTGCCAGCTCGCGGGAGGACGCCGGGGAGCTGTTTTTT | CASSREDAGELFF
TRBJ1-2 | once | TRBV4-2 | - | TGTGCCAGCAGCCAAGCGCAGGGCGGATCGGAAGGCTACACCTTC | CASSQAQGGSEGYTF
TRBJ2-5 | - | TRBV7-3 | - | TGTGCCAGCAGCTTACAACAGGGAGAGACCCAGTACTTC | CASSLQQGETQYF
TRBJ2-5 | few | TRBV28 | - | TGTGCCAGCAACAGACCGTACCAAGAGACCCAGTACTTC | CASNRPYQETQYF
TRBJ2-1 | - | TRBV13 | TRBD2 | TGTGCCAGCAGCCTAGGGACTAGCGGGAGCCGTGAGCAGTTCTTC | CASSLGTSGSREQFF
TRBJ2-1 | - | TRBV12-3/TRBV12-4 | - | TGTGCCAGCAGTTTGGGCCGGGAGTCCTACAATGAGCAGTTCTTC | CASSLGRESYNEQFF
TRBJ2-1 | few | TRBV18 | - | TGTGCCAGCTCACCACCCGACAGGTCCCCCTACAATGAGCAGTTCTTC | CASSPPDRSPYNEQFF
TRBJ1-5 | - | TRBV27 | TRBD1 | TGTGCCAGCAGTTTATCGGCAGGGGGTCAGCCCCAGCATTTT | CASSLSAGGQPQHF
TRBJ2-1 | - | TRBV6-5 | TRBD2 | TGTGCCAGCATCGGACTAGCCCCTACCTCCTACAATGAGCAGTTCTTC | CASIGLAPTSYNEQFF
TRBJ1-1 | few | TRBV6-2/TRBV6-3 | TRBD1 | TGTGCCAGCAGATACGGACAGGTCGAACTGAACACTGAAGCTTTCTTT | CASRYGQVELNTEAFF
TRBJ2-7 | - | TRBV29-1 | - | TGCAGCGTGAGAGATACAGGGACCGAGCAGTACTTC | CSVRDTGTEQYF
TRBJ2-7 | many | TRBV20-1 | TRBD2 | TGCAGTGCTAGAGGGACTAGCGGGATCCGCAACGAGCAGTACTTC | CSARGTSGIRNEQYF
TRBJ1-5 | few | TRBV21-1 | - | TGTGCCAGCAGCACCGCGAAGGGACGGCCAGTACACAATCAGCCCCAGCATTTT | CASSTAKGRPVHNQPQHF
TRBJ2-6 | - | TRBV27 | - | TGTGCCAGCAGTTTACAGGACAGCTCTGGGGCCAACGTCCTGACTTTC | CASSLQDSSGANVLTF
TRBJ2-5 | few | TRBV18 | TRBD1 | TGTGCCAGCTCACGGACCGGGACAGGGGTCCAAGAGACCCAGTACTTC | CASSRTGTGVQETQYF
TRBJ2-1 | few | TRBV5-1 | - | TGCGCCAGCAGCGCCGGTTATGCAAATGAGCAGTTCTTC | CASSAGYANEQFF
TRBJ2-5 | few | TRBV7-2 | TRBD1 | TGTGCCAGCAACCCGACAGGGGGCGGGGAGACCCAGTACTTC | CASNPTGGGETQYF
TRBJ2-1 | - | TRBV18 | - | TGTGCCAGCTCACCGCAAAATAGCGGAGACCCCAATGAGCAGTTCTTC | CASSPQNSGDPNEQFF
TRBJ1-1 | few | TRBV7-8 | TRBD1 | TGTGCCAGCAGCTTCTCAGCCGCGACAGGGCTGAACACTGAAGCTTTCTTT | CASSFSAATGLNTEAFF
TRBJ1-5 | few | TRBV5-5 | - | TGTGCCAGCAGCTTGCTCGGATCTTATAGCAATCAGCCCCAGCATTTT | CASSLLGSYSNQPQHF
TRBJ2-1 | - | TRBV20-1 | TRBD2 | TGCAGTGCTAGGTCCGGGACTAACATCGACAATGAGCAGTTCTTC | CSARSGTNIDNEQFF
TRBJ2-5 | - | TRBV3-1 | - | TGTGCCAGCAGCCAAGACGTTCGATTTATGGAGACCCAGTACTTC | CASSQDVRFMETQYF
TRBJ1-5 | few | TRBV5-6 | TRBD1 | TGTGCCAGCAGCTGGGGACAGGGGCGTAATCAGCCCCAGCATTTT | CASSWGQGRNQPQHF
TRBJ2-3 | - | TRBV3-1 | TRBD2 | TGTGCCAGCAGTTTTGGGGGACTAGCGGGAGAAGATACGCAGTATTTT | CASSFGGLAGEDTQYF
TRBJ2-2 | - | TRBV7-3 | - | TGTGCCAGCAGCTTAATGTCGGACGGGGAGCTGTTTTTT | CASSLMSDGELFF
TRBJ1-2 | many | TRBV28 | TRBD1 | TGTGCCACCGACAGGGCAAACTATGGCTACACCTTC | CATDRANYGYTF
TRBJ2-2 | - | TRBV28 | TRBD1 | TGTGCCAGCAGTTTACCGGGACAGGGGGCGTCCGGGGAGCTGTTTTTT | CASSLPGQGASGELFF
TRBJ2-7 | many | TRBV28 | - | TGTGCCAGCAGTTTATTGAACGAGCAGTACTTC | CASSLLNEQYF
TRBJ1-2 | - | TRBV21-1 | - | TGTGCCAGCAGCAAAGGAGGAGATGGCTACACCTTC | CASSKGGDGYTF
TRBJ2-1 | - | TRBV7-8 | TRBD2 | TGTGCCAGCAGCTTATTCTCCATCTTAGCGGGAGAGAATGAGCAGTTCTTC | CASSLFSILAGENEQFF